The T cell receptor beta chain under discussion was sequenced for a study of T cell repertoires in cytomegalovirus infection. Study background: Selected CMV epitopes included recently identified HLA-C-restricted ones as well as well-studied HLA-B-restricted ones. Public TCR beta signatures indicated both CMV infection and matching HLA type. Study results and limitations: CMV-specific TCR beta clonotypes restricted by HLA-C were the ones dominating the ex vivo response.

J was trimmed by 6 bases and V by 6 bases; bases with no gene match: 3. This CDR3 spans 14 amino acids. The germline V gene encodes CDR1 MNHEY and CDR2 SVGEGT. On this clonotype: Its antigen is unknown.

MiXCR was run by TCRdb on the reads, yielding one entry per CDR3 protein. The sample includes approximately 770,000 distinct CDR3 sequences, about 28% of them seen just once. The sequence came from a human donor in good health (CMV status not recorded). Some clones in this sample may be carry-over from other donors' samples. This chain connects TRBV6-2 or TRBV6-3 to TRBJ1-5, with 12 bases matching TRBD1. Source: cultured CD8+ T cells from PBMCs, taken from culture after CMV antigen stimulation. In DNA form, the CDR3 reads TGTGCCAGCAGCGGGACAGGGGGCGTTCAGCCCCAGCATTTT. This codes for CASSGTGGVQPQHF.